The 3 T cell receptor beta chains below were found in one sample sequenced in a study of T cell changes during pregnancy in multiple sclerosis. Only in-frame clones appear in the TCRdb table, and some are missing; sequencing was by immunoSEQ multiplex PCR. Of approximately 100,000 clones in the sample, about 91% were seen once. The sequencing here drew on peripheral blood, taken in the second trimester of pregnancy. The receptor source for this set is a female donor with multiple sclerosis, enrolled in a pregnancy study.

J is TRBJ2-2 and V is TRBV19, with 14 bases matching TRBD2. V lost 8 bases and J lost 3; bases outside the gene matches: 5. The CDR3 extends over 16 amino acids. CDR1 is LNHDA, CDR2 SQIVND, per germline (reference sequence). CDR3 nucleotides: TGTGCCAGTTTGGGACTAGCGGGAGTCTACACCGGGGAGCTGTTTTTT. Amino acid sequence: CASLGLAGVYTGELFF.

This clone appeared a single time. The rearrangement links TRBV7-9 to TRBJ2-7; 7 positions agree with TRBD1. Trimming removed 8 bases from V and 3 bases from J; junction bases left unmatched: 1. The length of the CDR3 is 11 residues. In germline, CDR1 is SEHNR, CDR2 FQNEAQ (reference sequence). The CDR3 nucleotides are TGTGCCAGCGGGGACAGCTACGAGCAGTACTTC. Translating it yields CASGDSYEQYF.

This chain links TRBV14 with TRBJ2-1, with 11 bases aligning to TRBD2. This CDR3 is 16 amino acids long. The germline gives CDR1 SGHDN, CDR2 FVKESK. V gave up 0 bases and J gave up 9 bases; unmatched junction bases: 7. CDR3 bases: TGTGCCAGCAGCCAAGAACTAGCGGGAGTGTTTGGTGAGCAGTTCTTC. It is translated as CASSQELAGVFGEQFF.